Listed below are T cell receptor beta chains from one sample, sequenced in a study of OX40 agonist ivuxolimab in advanced cancers. Assay used: immunoSEQ multiplex PCR; TCRdb lists only in-frame clones, some missing. Of almost 45,000 clones in the sample, around 90% were seen once. This specimen was CD4+ or CD8+ T cells sorted from blood, taken in a trial of the OX40 agonist ivuxolimab. These receptors came from an adult with an advanced solid tumor such as melanoma, head and neck, liver or kidney cancer. The CDR3 runs from the conserved cysteine through the conserved F or W. Each record gives: clone size, CDR3 length, J gene, V gene, D gene, CDR3 protein, CDR3 DNA. The D gene is left open where the match is weak. Not every row has a clone size; where given, it reads once, few, many or a size class.

clone_size: -; cdr3_length: 13; j_call: TRBJ1-2; v_call: TRBV5-6; d_call: -; cdr3_aa: CASSFLPDYGYTF; cdr3_nt: TGTGCCAGCAGCTTTCTACCAGACTATGGCTACACCTTC
clone_size: -; cdr3_length: 17; j_call: TRBJ1-5; v_call: TRBV5-8; d_call: -; cdr3_aa: CASSGGTSSLSNQPQHF; cdr3_nt: TGTGCCAGCAGCGGAGGGACATCCTCACTTAGCAATCAGCCCCAGCATTTT
clone_size: medium-sized; cdr3_length: 14; j_call: TRBJ1-5; v_call: TRBV19; d_call: -; cdr3_aa: CASSILPHNQPQHF; cdr3_nt: TGTGCCAGTAGTATCCTTCCCCACAATCAGCCCCAGCATTTT
clone_size: -; cdr3_length: 16; j_call: TRBJ2-2; v_call: TRBV7-2; d_call: -; cdr3_aa: CASSPRYAEYTGELFF; cdr3_nt: TGTGCCAGCAGCCCGAGGTATGCAGAGTACACCGGGGAGCTGTTTTTT
clone_size: -; cdr3_length: 16; j_call: TRBJ2-1; v_call: TRBV7-6; d_call: TRBD2; cdr3_aa: CASSPGVAGAYNEQFF; cdr3_nt: TGTGCCAGCAGCCCTGGGGTAGCGGGGGCCTACAATGAGCAGTTCTTC
clone_size: -; cdr3_length: 12; j_call: TRBJ1-3; v_call: TRBV4-1; d_call: -; cdr3_aa: CASSQGANTIYF; cdr3_nt: TGCGCCAGCAGCCAAGGGGCAAACACCATATATTTT
clone_size: -; cdr3_length: 14; j_call: TRBJ1-2; v_call: TRBV29-1; d_call: -; cdr3_aa: CSVETTGAGYGYTF; cdr3_nt: TGCAGCGTTGAAACGACAGGAGCCGGGTATGGCTACACCTTC
clone_size: -; cdr3_length: 15; j_call: TRBJ2-1; v_call: TRBV4-1; d_call: TRBD2; cdr3_aa: CASSHQPGLEAEQFF; cdr3_nt: TGCGCCAGCAGCCATCAACCGGGACTAGAGGCTGAGCAGTTCTTC
clone_size: -; cdr3_length: 15; j_call: TRBJ2-7; v_call: TRBV27; d_call: TRBD1; cdr3_aa: CASSLSGQGAYEQYF; cdr3_nt: TGTGCCAGCAGTTTATCTGGACAGGGGGCTTACGAGCAGTACTTC
clone_size: -; cdr3_length: 16; j_call: TRBJ2-5; v_call: TRBV19; d_call: TRBD1; cdr3_aa: CASSIDWTGYLGTQYF; cdr3_nt: TGTGCCAGTAGTATAGACTGGACAGGGTATCTGGGGACCCAGTACTTC
clone_size: -; cdr3_length: 13; j_call: TRBJ2-3; v_call: TRBV11-3; d_call: -; cdr3_aa: CASSWIRTDTQYF; cdr3_nt: TGTGCCAGCAGCTGGATCCGCACAGATACGCAGTATTTT
clone_size: -; cdr3_length: 16; j_call: TRBJ1-1; v_call: TRBV4-1; d_call: TRBD1; cdr3_aa: CASSQSPGQGVTEAFF; cdr3_nt: TGCGCCAGCAGCCAATCCCCGGGACAGGGGGTTACTGAAGCTTTCTTT
clone_size: few; cdr3_length: 16; j_call: TRBJ2-3; v_call: TRBV27; d_call: TRBD2; cdr3_aa: CASGPLAGGLTDTQYF; cdr3_nt: TGTGCCAGCGGACCACTAGCGGGGGGCCTCACAGATACGCAGTATTTT
clone_size: once; cdr3_length: 17; j_call: TRBJ2-2; v_call: TRBV7-3; d_call: -; cdr3_aa: CASSLTGASFHTGELFF; cdr3_nt: TGTGCCAGCAGCTTAACGGGGGCGAGTTTTCACACCGGGGAGCTGTTTTTT
clone_size: -; cdr3_length: 15; j_call: TRBJ2-5; v_call: TRBV7-8; d_call: -; cdr3_aa: CASSPWTGRGETQYF; cdr3_nt: TGTGCCAGCAGCCCATGGACAGGGCGGGGGGAGACCCAGTACTTC
clone_size: -; cdr3_length: 13; j_call: TRBJ2-3; v_call: TRBV9; d_call: -; cdr3_aa: CASSTASTDTQYF; cdr3_nt: TGTGCCAGCAGCACAGCTAGCACAGATACGCAGTATTTT
clone_size: -; cdr3_length: 12; j_call: TRBJ2-4; v_call: TRBV5-5; d_call: -; cdr3_aa: CASSPGTNIQYF; cdr3_nt: TGTGCCAGCAGTCCCGGGACAAACATTCAGTACTTC
clone_size: once; cdr3_length: 16; j_call: TRBJ1-6; v_call: TRBV28; d_call: -; cdr3_aa: CASSLTGPSYNSPLHF; cdr3_nt: TGTGCCAGCAGCCTTACCGGGCCCTCCTATAATTCACCCCTCCACTTT
clone_size: -; cdr3_length: 11; j_call: TRBJ1-2; v_call: TRBV5-1; d_call: -; cdr3_aa: CALGAVYGYTF; cdr3_nt: TGCGCCCTGGGGGCAGTCTATGGCTACACCTTC
clone_size: medium-sized; cdr3_length: 14; j_call: TRBJ1-2; v_call: TRBV28; d_call: -; cdr3_aa: CASSPDSSNYGYTF; cdr3_nt: TGTGCCAGCAGTCCGGACAGCTCTAACTATGGCTACACCTTC
clone_size: -; cdr3_length: 13; j_call: TRBJ1-2; v_call: TRBV6-5; d_call: -; cdr3_aa: CASSYETWDGYTF; cdr3_nt: TGTGCCAGCAGTTACGAAACCTGGGATGGCTACACCTTC
clone_size: -; cdr3_length: 13; j_call: TRBJ1-5; v_call: TRBV28; d_call: -; cdr3_aa: CASAPGGSQPQHF; cdr3_nt: TGTGCCAGCGCCCCGGGGGGGTCCCAGCCCCAGCATTTT
clone_size: -; cdr3_length: 19; j_call: TRBJ1-3; v_call: TRBV7-6; d_call: TRBD1; cdr3_aa: CASSLAWDRTQSSGNTIYF; cdr3_nt: TGTGCCAGCAGCTTAGCCTGGGACAGGACCCAATCTTCTGGAAACACCATATATTTT
clone_size: -; cdr3_length: 13; j_call: TRBJ2-1; v_call: TRBV5-4; d_call: -; cdr3_aa: CASSPWIDNEQFF; cdr3_nt: TGTGCCAGCAGCCCCTGGATAGACAATGAGCAGTTCTTC
clone_size: -; cdr3_length: 14; j_call: TRBJ1-4; v_call: TRBV6-5; d_call: -; cdr3_aa: CASSYGGGGEKLFF; cdr3_nt: TGTGCCAGCAGTTACGGAGGGGGAGGGGAAAAACTGTTTTTT
clone_size: -; cdr3_length: 18; j_call: TRBJ2-5; v_call: TRBV7-6; d_call: -; cdr3_aa: CASSNSLGGRVVRETQYF; cdr3_nt: TGTGCCAGCAGTAATTCCCTCGGGGGTAGGGTGGTGCGAGAGACCCAGTACTTC
clone_size: -; cdr3_length: 13; j_call: TRBJ1-1; v_call: TRBV29-1; d_call: TRBD1; cdr3_aa: CSVDPGQGNEAFF; cdr3_nt: TGCAGCGTTGATCCAGGACAGGGTAACGAAGCTTTCTTT
clone_size: -; cdr3_length: 15; j_call: TRBJ1-6; v_call: TRBV25-1; d_call: -; cdr3_aa: CASSEGSSYNSPLHF; cdr3_nt: TGTGCCAGCAGTGAGGGGAGCTCCTATAATTCACCCCTCCACTTT
clone_size: once; cdr3_length: 17; j_call: TRBJ1-1; v_call: TRBV7-2; d_call: -; cdr3_aa: CASSPIPSENGRTEAFF; cdr3_nt: TGTGCCAGCAGCCCGATACCATCCGAAAATGGGCGCACTGAAGCTTTCTTT
clone_size: -; cdr3_length: 14; j_call: TRBJ2-2; v_call: TRBV13; d_call: -; cdr3_aa: CASSFRTNTGELFF; cdr3_nt: TGTGCCAGCAGCTTCAGGACGAACACCGGGGAGCTGTTTTTT
clone_size: few; cdr3_length: 13; j_call: TRBJ1-5; v_call: TRBV7-9; d_call: -; cdr3_aa: CASSLSVDQPQHF; cdr3_nt: TGTGCCAGCAGCTTATCGGTCGATCAGCCCCAGCATTTT
clone_size: -; cdr3_length: 13; j_call: TRBJ1-4; v_call: TRBV28; d_call: -; cdr3_aa: CASRPATNEKLFF; cdr3_nt: TGTGCCAGCAGACCTGCAACTAATGAAAAACTGTTTTTT
clone_size: -; cdr3_length: 18; j_call: TRBJ2-1; v_call: TRBV28; d_call: TRBD2; cdr3_aa: CASSLGKLAVSSYNEQFF; cdr3_nt: TGTGCCAGCAGCCTAGGGAAACTAGCGGTAAGCTCCTACAATGAGCAGTTCTTC
clone_size: -; cdr3_length: 14; j_call: TRBJ2-2; v_call: TRBV19; d_call: -; cdr3_aa: CASSIDWNTGELFF; cdr3_nt: TGTGCCAGTAGTATAGACTGGAACACCGGGGAGCTGTTTTTT
clone_size: -; cdr3_length: 16; j_call: TRBJ2-5; v_call: TRBV4-1; d_call: TRBD1; cdr3_aa: CASSQLGTAVQETQYF; cdr3_nt: TGCGCCAGCAGCCAACTAGGGACAGCGGTACAAGAGACCCAGTACTTC
clone_size: -; cdr3_length: 15; j_call: TRBJ1-2; v_call: TRBV7-2; d_call: -; cdr3_aa: CASSQTPSSNYGYTF; cdr3_nt: TGTGCCAGCAGCCAAACACCCAGTTCCAACTATGGCTACACCTTC
clone_size: -; cdr3_length: 17; j_call: TRBJ1-2; v_call: TRBV7-8; d_call: TRBD1; cdr3_aa: CASSLAGQGDLGHGYTF; cdr3_nt: TGTGCCAGCAGCTTAGCAGGCCAGGGGGACTTGGGCCATGGCTACACCTTC
clone_size: -; cdr3_length: 15; j_call: TRBJ2-3; v_call: TRBV28; d_call: TRBD1; cdr3_aa: CASSLDRGRTDTQYF; cdr3_nt: TGTGCCAGCAGCCTAGACAGGGGGAGGACAGATACGCAGTATTTT
clone_size: -; cdr3_length: 13; j_call: TRBJ2-1; v_call: TRBV28; d_call: TRBD1; cdr3_aa: CASSWDRGGEQFF; cdr3_nt: TGTGCCAGCAGCTGGGACAGGGGGGGTGAGCAGTTCTTC
clone_size: medium-sized; cdr3_length: 12; j_call: TRBJ1-2; v_call: TRBV19; d_call: -; cdr3_aa: CASRDNNYGYTF; cdr3_nt: TGTGCCAGTAGGGACAATAACTATGGCTACACCTTC